Listed here is a single T cell receptor beta chain. Its antigen has not been determined. No base qualities exist here, and no much larger clone lies one base off it. High-throughput TCR beta sequencing profiled peripheral blood CD8+ and CD4+ T cells from healthy donors, Susac syndrome patients and multiple sclerosis patients. The healthy donors served as controls matched for age and sex. CD8+ TEMRA cells were enriched by FACS, while bulk CD8+ and CD4+ T cells were purified by magnetic negative isolation. Blood was collected in EDTA tubes and processed within 24 hours, with PBMCs isolated through density gradient centrifugation. PBMCs intended for TCR sequencing were cryopreserved in liquid nitrogen and thawed later in a water bath at 37 degrees C. Purity of sorted or isolated CD4+, CD8+ and CD8+ TEMRA cells was at least 90%. The CDR3 sequence holds 14 residues, the cysteine and phenylalanine included. The read is trimmed to its CDR3 DNA, 42 bases read in frame from base 1. The junction shows trimming of 4 bases on V and 5 bases on J, plus 14 bases between the germline ends. The germline V gene provides CDR1 ENHRY and CDR2 SYGVKD.

This specimen belongs to a study of CD8 T cells in Susac syndrome (dated by TCRdb to about 2019). With respect to the entire study: Repertoire sequencing was used to test whether CD8+ T cell activation and differentiation in Susac syndrome was antigen driven. The study compared CD8+ T cell repertoire clonality among eleven to twelve healthy donors, around 14 Susac syndrome patients and approximately 16 multiple sclerosis patients.

The full study reports these points: The number of individuals in the TCR sequencing and HLA analysis was acknowledged as relatively small.

RNA was extracted using the RNeasy kit, and roughly 0.45 to 1 microgram was reverse transcribed with random hexamers. The immunoSEQ multiplex PCR assay, covering 54 Vbeta and 13 Jbeta segments, was used to amplify TCR beta CDR3 regions. PCR amplification bias was corrected by using a synthetic template baseline for primer optimization and computational correction. The authors' pipeline ran thus. Reads were annotated to V, D and J genes according to IMGT and were analyzed with immunoSEQ Analyzer, with only productive sequences retained. Clonality was computed as one minus Shannon entropy normalized by log2 of the number of productive unique sequences. For each patient and control, public and private clones were evaluated among the 100 most prevalent clones. A clone was defined as Susac-specific if it was absent from the healthy and MS cohorts, from some 1,100 published viral clones and from other ImmuneACCESS disease sequences. Starting from the raw public reads, TCRdb applied fastp trimming at Q25, assembled clones with MiXCR and retained in-frame beta chains. Merged by CDR3 protein, the rows form single entries marked with the most common genes and DNA. The authors' filters were not applied to this entry. This sample comprises about 100,000 distinct CDR3 sequences, approximately 92% of them detected only once. The ten largest clonotypes hold around 0.31% of the sample.

The chain is assembled from TRBV10-3 and TRBJ2-5; the D gene is unclear. Sequencing was done on a sample of CD8+ T cells from PBMCs. This clonotype originated in a human donor in good health. DNA sequence: TGTGCCATCAGTGGGACGGGTGGGCCGGAGACCCAGTACTTC. It codes for CAISGTGGPETQYF.